This passage covers 16 T cell receptor beta chains from one sample sequenced in a study of blood T cell repertoires in COVID-19. The method was immunoSEQ multiplex PCR; TCRdb's version includes in-frame clones alone and lacks a portion of them. Of around 200,000 clones detected, about four fifths appear once; the ten largest clones hold around 2.5%. Sequencing used peripheral blood. All receptors derive from a woman between 40 and 55 years old with active or convalescent COVID-19.

The V gene is TRBV28, the J gene TRBJ1-5; TRBD1 might be the D (6 bases). V was pared by 0 bases and J by 2 bases, with 26 bases between. CDR3 size: 21 residues. From germline, CDR1 is MDHEN and CDR2 SYDVKM. The CDR3 bases are TGTGCCAGCAGTTTATGTTGGATGTGGGGACACGTTCTGAGGGGCAATCAGCCCCAGCATTTT. Its translation is CASSLCWMWGHVLRGNQPQHF.

The chain joins TRBV5-5 to TRBJ1-2, with D possibly being TRBD1 (5 bases). CDR3 length: 15 residues. The germline V and J ends were trimmed by 1 base and 0 bases, with 10 bases remaining between them. CDR1 SGHKS and CDR2 YYEKEE come from the germline V gene (reference sequence). The CDR3 DNA sequence: TGTGCCAGCAGCTTGTCCGCAGGGACTAACTATGGCTACACCTTC. Amino acid sequence: CASSLSAGTNYGYTF.

V is TRBV7-6 and J is TRBJ1-3; TRBD1 matches 12 bases. The CDR3 is 18 amino acids. CDR1 and CDR2 (germline): SGHVS, FNYEAQ. V was pared by 1 base and J by 3 bases, with 7 bases of the junction left unmatched. This CDR3 is CASSLGGTGGVGGNTIYF. In DNA, the CDR3 is TGTGCCAGCAGCTTAGGTGGGACAGGGGGCGTAGGTGGAAACACCATATATTTT.

The chain couples TRBV21-1 to TRBJ2-1; no DNA check was done on the table's D call, TRBD2. TRBV21-1 is a listed pseudogene. This CDR3 is built from 14 residues. The DNA for the CDR3 is TGTGCCACCCTTAGCGGGAGAAGGTACAATGAGCAGTTCTTC. Protein: CATLSGRRYNEQFF.

This sequence joins TRBV11-3 and TRBJ2-2; 12 nucleotides align to TRBD2. The CDR3 sequence is 19 residues long. From germline, CDR1 is SGHNT and CDR2 YENEEA. The junction had 9 bases not matched to a gene; V was cut back by 0 bases and J by 4 bases. This chain's CDR3 is CASSLEWASGRAITGELFF. The CDR3 nucleotides read TGTGCCAGCAGCTTAGAATGGGCTAGCGGGAGGGCCATCACCGGGGAGCTGTTTTTT. Complete variable domain (other parts from reference TRBV11-3 and TRBJ2-2): EAGVVQSPRYKIIEKKQPVAFWCNPISGHNTLYWYLQNLGQGPELLIRYENEEAVDDSQLPKDRFSAERLKGVDSTLKIQPAELGDSAVYLCASSLEWASGRAITGELFFGEGSRLTVL.

The sample holds one count of this clone. The chain couples TRBV19 to TRBJ2-2; 12 bases are a match to TRBD2. CDR3 length: 17 amino acids. Trimming at V came to 4 bases and at J to 7 bases, leaving 10 bases not matched to a gene. In germline, CDR1 is LNHDA, CDR2 SQIVND (reference sequence). The CDR3: CASSTLKTSGRYGELFF. CDR3 coding DNA: TGTGCCAGTAGTACCCTTAAGACTAGCGGGAGATACGGGGAGCTGTTTTTT.

In its sample, this clone was seen a few times. This chain uses TRBV14 with TRBJ1-1, with 7 nucleotides matching TRBD1. This CDR3 region has 16 residues. The junction had 10 bases not matched to a gene; V was cut back by 1 base and J by 5 bases. Germline assignment: CDR1 SGHDN and CDR2 FVKESK. This CDR3 reads CASSQAFGGGGTEAFF. Written as DNA, the CDR3 is TGTGCCAGCAGCCAAGCTTTCGGAGGGGGCGGGACTGAAGCTTTCTTT. The full variable domain, rest sourced from reference TRBV14 and TRBJ1-1, is EAGVTQFPSHSVIEKGQTVTLRCDPISGHDNLYWYRRVMGKEIKFLLHFVKESKQDESGMPNNRFLAERTGGTYSTLKVQPAELEDSGVYFCASSQAFGGGGTEAFFGQGTRLTVV.

In nucleotides, the CDR3 is TGTGCCAGCAGTTGGGGGGGCGCCTACAATGAGCAGTTCTTC. Its translation: CASSWGGAYNEQFF. The rearrangement joins TRBV27 to TRBJ2-1, with a weak D call TRBD2 (7 bases). The CDR3 loop spans 14 amino acids. Trimming left V 4 bases short and J 2 bases short, with 9 bases between. Germline lookup yields CDR1 MNHEY and CDR2 SMNVEV (reference sequence).

This sequence joins TRBV2 and TRBJ2-7; D remains unclear. Germline CDR1 and CDR2: SNHLY and FYNNEI. Trimming shortened V by 3 bases and J by 5 bases, and 17 bases separated the two germline ends. The CDR3 sequence is 15 residues long. In nucleotides, the CDR3 is TGTGCCAGCAGTGAGATGGTGCAGGTGGGCGACGAGCAGTACTTC. It codes for CASSEMVQVGDEQYF.

The J gene is TRBJ2-1, the V gene TRBV7-3; 7 bases match TRBD1. CDR1 SGHTA and CDR2 FQGTGA come from the germline V gene. The ends lost 5 bases at V and 3 bases at J; junction bases unmatched: 7. The CDR3 extends over 15 amino acids. CDR3 bases: TGTGCCAGCAGCATACCCGGGACAGTCTACAATGAGCAGTTCTTC. This translates into CASSIPGTVYNEQFF.

The rearrangement joins TRBV7-2 to TRBJ1-1; 11 bases are shared with TRBD1. The CDR3 has 15 residues. Germline CDR1 and CDR2: SGHTA and FQGNSA. V lost 5 bases to trimming and J lost 6 bases; unmatched junction nucleotides: 8. The CDR3 is CASSRRTGGDAEAFF. As DNA, the CDR3 is TGTGCCAGCAGCAGAAGGACAGGGGGCGATGCTGAAGCTTTCTTT.

This rearrangement joins TRBV4-3 to TRBJ1-4, with a weak D call TRBD1 (6 bases). V was cut by 0 bases and J by 8 bases, with 13 bases left in between. The CDR3 is 15 amino acids. Looked up from germline, CDR1 is LGHNA and CDR2 is YSLEER. The chain's CDR3 is CASSQEDRGEEKLFF. The CDR3 coding sequence is TGCGCCAGCAGCCAAGAGGACAGAGGGGAAGAAAAACTGTTTTTT.

The chain combines TRBV25-1 with TRBJ2-3; TRBD2 aligns across 7 bases. With V trimmed by 6 bases and J by 6 bases, 6 bases remained unmatched. CDR3 length equals 13 residues. CDR1 MGHDK and CDR2 SYGVNS come from the germline V gene. The CDR3 sequence is CASRRTRLDTQYF. Written as DNA, the CDR3 is TGTGCCAGCAGGAGGACTAGGTTGGATACGCAGTATTTT.

The chain couples TRBV11-3 to TRBJ1-4, with a possible D match to TRBD1 (5 bases). The CDR3 sequence is 15 residues long. Germline lookup yields CDR1 SGHNT and CDR2 YENEEA. Trimming took 8 bases from V and 0 from J, leaving 13 bases between them. CDR3 region: CASAPTTATNEKLFF. The CDR3 bases are TGTGCCAGCGCCCCAACGACAGCAACTAATGAAAAACTGTTTTTT.

This sequence joins TRBV10-2 and TRBJ2-3, with TRBD2 identical over 9 bases. The CDR3 loop spans 18 amino acids. The germline CDR1 and CDR2 sequences are WSHSY and SAAADI. Trimming removed 4 bases from V and 2 bases from J; junction bases left unmatched: 13. DNA for the CDR3: TGCGCCAGCAGTGTTCTAGCGGGAAGCCCCACCCTCACAGATACGCAGTATTTT. Residues: CASSVLAGSPTLTDTQYF.

This rearrangement joins TRBV11-2 to TRBJ2-7; unclear D gene. In germline, CDR1 is SGHAT, CDR2 FQNNGV. V lost 1 base, J lost 0 bases, and 7 bases lay in between. The CDR3 has 14 amino acids. CDR3 DNA sequence: TGTGCCAGCAGCTTAGGCGTTTCCTCCTACGAGCAGTACTTC. Translating gives CASSLGVSSYEQYF. The entire variable domain, with the rest obtained from reference TRBV11-2 and TRBJ2-7, is as follows: EAGVAQSPRYKIIEKRQSVAFWCNPISGHATLYWYQQILGQGPKLLIQFQNNGVVDDSQLPKDRFSAERLKGVDSTLKIQPAKLEDSAVYLCASSLGVSSYEQYFGPGTRLTVT.